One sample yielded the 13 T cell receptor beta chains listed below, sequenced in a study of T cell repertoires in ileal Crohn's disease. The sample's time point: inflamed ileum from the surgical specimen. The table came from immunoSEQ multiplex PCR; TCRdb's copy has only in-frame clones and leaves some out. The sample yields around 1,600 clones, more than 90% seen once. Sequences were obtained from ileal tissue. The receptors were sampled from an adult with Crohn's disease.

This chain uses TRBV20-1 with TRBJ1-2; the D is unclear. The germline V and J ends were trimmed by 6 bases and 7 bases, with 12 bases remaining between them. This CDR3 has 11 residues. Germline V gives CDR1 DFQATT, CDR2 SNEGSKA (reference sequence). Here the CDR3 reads CSAPSWGGYTF. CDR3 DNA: TGCAGTGCGCCAAGCTGGGGTGGCTACACCTTC.

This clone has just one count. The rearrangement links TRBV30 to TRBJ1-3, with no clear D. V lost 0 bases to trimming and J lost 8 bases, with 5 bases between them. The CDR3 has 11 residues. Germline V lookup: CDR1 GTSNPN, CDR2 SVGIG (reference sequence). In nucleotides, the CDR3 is TGTGCCTGGAGTGTATTACACACCATATATTTT. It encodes CAWSVLHTIYF.

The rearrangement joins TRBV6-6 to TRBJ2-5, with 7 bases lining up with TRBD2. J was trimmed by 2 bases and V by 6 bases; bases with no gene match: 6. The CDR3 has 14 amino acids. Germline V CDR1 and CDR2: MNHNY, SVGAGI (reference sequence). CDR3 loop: CASSPRGEQETQYF. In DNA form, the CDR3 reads TGTGCCAGCAGCCCCCGGGGGGAACAAGAGACCCAGTACTTC.

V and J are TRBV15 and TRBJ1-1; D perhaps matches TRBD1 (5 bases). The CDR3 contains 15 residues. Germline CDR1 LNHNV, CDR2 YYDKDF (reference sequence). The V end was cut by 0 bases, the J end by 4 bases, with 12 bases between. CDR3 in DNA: TGTGCCACCAGCAGAGATCCGGGGCGGGGCACTGAAGCTTTCTTT. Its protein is CATSRDPGRGTEAFF.

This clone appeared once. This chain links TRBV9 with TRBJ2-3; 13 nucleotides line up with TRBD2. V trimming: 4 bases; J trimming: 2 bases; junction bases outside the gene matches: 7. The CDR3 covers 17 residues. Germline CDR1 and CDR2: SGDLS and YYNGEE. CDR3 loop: CASSLTLAGGATDTQYF. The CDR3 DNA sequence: TGTGCCAGCAGCCTTACACTAGCGGGGGGGGCCACAGATACGCAGTATTTT. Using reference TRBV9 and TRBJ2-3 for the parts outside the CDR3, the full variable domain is DSGVTQTPKHLITATGQRVTLRCSPRSGDLSVYWYQQSLDQGLQFLIQYYNGEERAKGNILERFSAQQFPDLHSELNLSSLELGDSALYFCASSLTLAGGATDTQYFGPGTRLTVL.

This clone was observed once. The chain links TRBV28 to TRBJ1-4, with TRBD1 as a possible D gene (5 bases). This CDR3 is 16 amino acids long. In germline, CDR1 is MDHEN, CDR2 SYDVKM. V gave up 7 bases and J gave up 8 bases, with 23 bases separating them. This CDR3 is CASTPGGYEGSEKLFF. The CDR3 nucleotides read TGTGCCAGCACCCCAGGCGGGTACGAGGGGTCCGAAAAACTGTTTTTT.

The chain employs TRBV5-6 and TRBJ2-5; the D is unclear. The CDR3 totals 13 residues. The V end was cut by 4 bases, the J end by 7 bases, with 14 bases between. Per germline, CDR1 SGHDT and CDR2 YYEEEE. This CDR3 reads CASSPSSAGTQYF. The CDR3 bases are TGTGCCAGCAGCCCAAGTAGTGCTGGGACCCAGTACTTC.

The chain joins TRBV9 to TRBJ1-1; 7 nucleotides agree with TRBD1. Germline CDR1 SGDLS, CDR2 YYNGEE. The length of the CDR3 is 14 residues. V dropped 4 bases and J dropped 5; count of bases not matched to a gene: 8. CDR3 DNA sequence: TGTGCCAGCAGCCCTCAACCCAGGGGGACTGAAGCTTTCTTT. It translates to CASSPQPRGTEAFF.

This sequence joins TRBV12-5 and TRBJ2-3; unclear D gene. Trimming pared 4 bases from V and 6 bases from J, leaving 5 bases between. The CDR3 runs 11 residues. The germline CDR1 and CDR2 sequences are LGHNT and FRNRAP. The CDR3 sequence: CASGSADTQYF. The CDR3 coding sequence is TGTGCTAGTGGTTCCGCCGATACGCAGTATTTT.

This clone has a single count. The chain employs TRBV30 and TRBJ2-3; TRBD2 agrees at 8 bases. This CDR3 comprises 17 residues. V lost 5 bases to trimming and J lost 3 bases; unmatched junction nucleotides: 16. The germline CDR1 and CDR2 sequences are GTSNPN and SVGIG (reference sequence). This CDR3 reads CAWGTGSGGAATDTQYF. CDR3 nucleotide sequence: TGTGCCTGGGGAACCGGCAGCGGGGGCGCGGCAACAGATACGCAGTATTTT.

The CDR3 DNA reads TGTGCCAGCAGCCAGACCTTTGGGATGATGAACACTGAAGCTTTCTTT. It encodes CASSQTFGMMNTEAFF. This chain uses TRBV14 with TRBJ1-1; D unclear. V lost 3 bases and J 0 bases, leaving 14 bases between the germline ends. Germline assignment: CDR1 SGHDN and CDR2 FVKESK. The CDR3 extends over 16 amino acids. Drawing the rest from reference TRBV14 and TRBJ1-1, the complete variable domain is EAGVTQFPSHSVIEKGQTVTLRCDPISGHDNLYWYRRVMGKEIKFLLHFVKESKQDESGMPNNRFLAERTGGTYSTLKVQPAELEDSGVYFCASSQTFGMMNTEAFFGQGTRLTVV.

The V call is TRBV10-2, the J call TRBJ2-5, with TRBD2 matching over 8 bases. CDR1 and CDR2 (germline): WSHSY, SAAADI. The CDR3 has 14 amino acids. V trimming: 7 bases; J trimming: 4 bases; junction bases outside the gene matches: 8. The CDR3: CASNSGGAGETQYF. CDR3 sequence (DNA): TGCGCCAGCAATTCGGGGGGGGCGGGAGAGACCCAGTACTTC.

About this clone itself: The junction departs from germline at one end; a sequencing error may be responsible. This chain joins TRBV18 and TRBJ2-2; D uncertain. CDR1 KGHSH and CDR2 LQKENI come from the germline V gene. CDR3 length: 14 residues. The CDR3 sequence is CASSPRMGTGELFF. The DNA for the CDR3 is TGTGCCAGCTCCCCACGTATGGGGACCGGGGAGCTGTTTTTT. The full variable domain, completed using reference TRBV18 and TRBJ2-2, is NAGVMQNPRHLVRRRGQEARLRCSPMKGHSHVYWYRQLPEEGLKFMVYLQKENIIDESGMPKERFSAEFPKEGPSILRIQQVVRGDSAAYFCASSPRMGTGELFFGEGSRLTVL.